This T cell receptor (beta chain) was retrieved from a study of blood T cells in healthy people across ages. Study-wide context: About one barcoded TCR beta cDNA was captured per two T cells.

Sample-barcoded 5' priming and a J-beta primer mix drove a second PCR of roughly 7 to 11 cycles. TCRdb used MiXCR to reprocess the 5' RACE reads, holding one entry per CDR3 protein. This table has under 2 million distinct CDR3 sequences, roughly 32% appearing once. A note on this clonotype: Antigen: not known.

Sample donors were healthy Caucasian individuals that came from Russia, aged roughly 6 to 100. General study findings and limits: TCR beta diversity tracked closely with naive T cell percentage.

After removal of 4 bases from V and 3 bases from J, the junction contained 5 bases not matched to a gene. The CDR3 loop spans 14 amino acids. Germline CDR1 reads SGHDT; CDR2 reads YYEEEE. The chain uses TRBV5-6 and TRBJ1-2; the match to TRBD1 covers 8 bases. The clonotype was recovered from a woman aged 25 to 39 in good health. The sample was blood. CDR3 region: CASSRTGYDYGYTF. CDR3 DNA sequence: TGTGCCAGCAGCCGGACAGGGTATGACTATGGCTACACCTTC.